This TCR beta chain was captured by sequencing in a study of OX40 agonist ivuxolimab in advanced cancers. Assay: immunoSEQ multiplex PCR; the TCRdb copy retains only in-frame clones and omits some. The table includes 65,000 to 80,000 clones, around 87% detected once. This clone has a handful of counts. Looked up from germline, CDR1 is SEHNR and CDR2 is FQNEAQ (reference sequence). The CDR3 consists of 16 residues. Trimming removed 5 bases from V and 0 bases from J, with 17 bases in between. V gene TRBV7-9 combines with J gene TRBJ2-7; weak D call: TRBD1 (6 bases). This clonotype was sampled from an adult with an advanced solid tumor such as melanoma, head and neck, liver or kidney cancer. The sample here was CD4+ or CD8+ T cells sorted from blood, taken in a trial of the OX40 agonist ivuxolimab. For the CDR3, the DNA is TGTGCCAGCAGCGAAGTTAAGGGACACAGCTCCTACGAGCAGTACTTC. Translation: CASSEVKGHSSYEQYF.